The 30 T cell receptor beta chains given below trace back to one sample, sequenced in a study of T cells after yellow fever vaccination. TCRdb called the 5' RACE reads again in MiXCR, with one record for every CDR3 protein. The data show tens of thousands of distinct CDR3 sequences, about an eighth seen once. This specimen was CD8+ T cells not binding an NS4B(214-222) dextramer, sorted from PBMCs, taken 21 days after the first yellow fever vaccination. These receptors were collected from a man younger than 35 who received the YFV17D yellow fever vaccine.

The rearrangement links TRBV12-3 or TRBV12-4 to TRBJ2-7; D uncertain. Trimming removed 1 base from V and 3 bases from J, with 13 bases in between. The length of the CDR3 is 15 residues. Written as DNA, the CDR3 is TGTGCCAGCAGTTTAGGATCAGGCAACTTCTACGAGCAGTACTTC. Translation gives CASSLGSGNFYEQYF.

This clonotype was seen a few times. The chain joins TRBV5-4 to TRBJ2-1, with D possibly matching TRBD1 (5 bases). The CDR3 spans 13 residues. The germline V gene has CDR1 SGHNT and CDR2 YYREEE (reference sequence). V lost 4 bases and J lost 10, with 15 bases in between. As DNA, the CDR3 is TGTGCCAGCAGCCCCAGAGATTACAGGGAGCAGTTCTTC. Translating it yields CASSPRDYREQFF.

This chain links TRBV29-1 with TRBJ2-7; D is possibly TRBD1 or TRBD2 (6 bases each). V was shortened by 6 bases and J by 2 bases, with 11 bases between the two germline ends. Germline V gene sequence: CDR1 SQVTM, CDR2 ANQGSEA. The CDR3 has 12 amino acids. The CDR3 reads CSVRDNPYEQYF. In nucleotides, the CDR3 is TGCAGCGTGCGGGACAACCCCTACGAGCAGTACTTC.

In DNA form, the CDR3 reads TGTGCCAGCAGCTTAGGGGCGGGGGGCGTCACCTACGAGCAGTACTTC. Amino acid sequence: CASSLGAGGVTYEQYF. V is TRBV7-6 and J is TRBJ2-7; 8 positions agree with TRBD2. The CDR3 runs to 16 residues. CDR1 is SGHVS, CDR2 FNYEAQ, per germline. The trim removed 1 base at V and 2 bases at J, leaving 7 bases unmatched.

This clonotype was recorded a few times. The rearrangement joins TRBV29-1 to TRBJ1-2; D gene unclear. Germline CDR1 and CDR2: SQVTM and ANQGSEA. V gave up 1 base and J gave up 3 bases, with 9 bases separating them. The CDR3 runs to 13 residues. The CDR3 DNA is TGCAGCGTTGAAGGGGTCACCGACTATGGCTACACCTTC. It yields the protein CSVEGVTDYGYTF.

The V and J genes are TRBV7-8 and TRBJ2-5; D is possibly TRBD1 or TRBD2 (5 bases each). Germline CDR1 SGHVS, CDR2 FQNEAQ. Between the trimmed V and J ends, which lost 5 bases and 1 base, there was a span of 17 bases. This CDR3 is built from 16 residues. CDR3 nucleotide sequence: TGTGCCAGCAGCCGCTACCGGGACGGATCCCAAGAGACCCAGTACTTC. Protein product: CASSRYRDGSQETQYF.

This clonotype was observed at least ten times. The chain carries TRBV4-1 and TRBJ2-5; D gene unclear. Trimming took 3 bases from V and 3 from J, leaving 11 bases between them. Per the germline V gene, CDR1 is MGHRA and CDR2 is YSYEKL. The CDR3 sequence is 14 residues long. CDR3 nucleotides: TGCGCCAGCAGCCACAGAGTGGGGAAAGAGACCCAGTACTTC. Translation: CASSHRVGKETQYF.

This clonotype has just a few counts. The chain combines TRBV20-1 with TRBJ1-4, with D possibly matching TRBD1 (5 bases). Trimming removed 7 bases from V and 8 bases from J, with 11 bases in between. The germline V gene has CDR1 DFQATT and CDR2 SNEGSKA (reference sequence). This CDR3 region has 11 residues. The chain's CDR3 is CSGAGGEKLFF. The CDR3, as DNA: TGCAGTGGCGCTGGGGGGGAAAAACTGTTTTTT.

A few counts support this clonotype. The chain couples TRBV10-3 to TRBJ2-2, with 7 bases matching TRBD1. CDR1 ENHRY and CDR2 SYGVKD come from the germline V gene. This CDR3 has 16 amino acids. Germline trimming cut 4 bases from V and 1 base from J; bases unmatched to any gene: 6. CDR3 in amino acids: CAISADGQVNTGELFF. CDR3 sequence (DNA): TGTGCCATCAGTGCCGACGGACAGGTGAACACCGGGGAGCTGTTTTTT.

Here the CDR3 DNA reads TGCGCCAGCAGCCAGGAGGCCTACAATGAGCAGTTCTTC. Its translation: CASSQEAYNEQFF. The chain combines TRBV4-3 with TRBJ2-1; D is perhaps TRBD2 (5 bases). Germline V gene sequence: CDR1 LGHNA, CDR2 YSLEER. V gave up 3 bases and J gave up 2 bases, with 5 bases separating them. This CDR3 has 13 amino acids.

The V and J genes are TRBV29-1 and TRBJ1-1, with D unresolved. The CDR3 covers 12 residues. The germline V gene encodes CDR1 SQVTM and CDR2 ANQGSEA. Trimming stripped 0 bases from V and 4 bases from J, with 6 bases between. CDR3 protein: CSVEDFPTEAFF. The CDR3 DNA follows: TGCAGCGTTGAAGATTTTCCCACTGAAGCTTTCTTT. Using reference TRBV29-1 and TRBJ1-1 for the parts outside the CDR3, the full variable domain is SAVISQKPSRDICQRGTSLTIQCQVDSQVTMMFWYRQQPGQSLTLIATANQGSEATYESGFVIDKFPISRPNLTFSTLTVSNMSPEDSSIYLCSVEDFPTEAFFGQGTRLTVV.

This clonotype has only a few counts. CDR3 amino acids: CSARRRSSYEQYV. For the CDR3, the DNA is TGCAGTGCTCGAAGACGGAGCTCCTACGAGCAGTACGTC. The genes are TRBV20-1 and TRBJ2-7; no firm D call. The CDR3 is 13 amino acids. Per germline, CDR1 DFQATT and CDR2 SNEGSKA (reference sequence). Deletions cut 5 bases from V and 0 bases from J, with 11 bases between.

This clonotype was seen a few times. The chain employs TRBV4-2 and TRBJ2-5; 7 positions agree with TRBD2. Per germline, CDR1 LGHNA and CDR2 YNFKEQ. V trimming: 6 bases; J trimming: 1 base; junction bases outside the gene matches: 2. CDR3 length: 13 residues. In DNA, the CDR3 is TGTGCCAGCAGTACTAGCGCCCAAGAGACCCAGTACTTC. Protein product: CASSTSAQETQYF.

This clonotype was detected a few times. V is TRBV12-3 or TRBV12-4 and J is TRBJ1-4; D gene ambiguous. V was clipped by 6 bases and J by 4 bases, with 18 bases between them. The CDR3 loop spans 16 amino acids. CDR3 amino acids: CASSSRRPPFNEKLFF. Written as DNA, the CDR3 is TGTGCCAGCAGCTCAAGGAGGCCGCCGTTTAATGAAAAACTGTTTTTT.

The sample holds a few counts of this clonotype. This chain links TRBV11-2 with TRBJ2-3; 8 bases match TRBD2. The CDR3 spans 16 residues. The trim removed 1 base at V and 5 bases at J, leaving 8 bases unmatched. Germline CDR1 and CDR2: SGHAT and FQNNGV. The CDR3 DNA follows: TGTGCCAGCAGCTTAGGGTCCAGCGGGGGAGAAGATACGCAGTATTTT. This gives the protein CASSLGSSGGEDTQYF.

The sample holds a few counts of this clonotype. The rearrangement joins TRBV11-2 to TRBJ2-1; a possible D gene is TRBD1 (5 bases). V was cut by 3 bases and J by 12 bases, with 12 bases left in between. In germline, CDR1 is SGHAT, CDR2 FQNNGV. The length of the CDR3 is 12 residues. Here the CDR3 reads CASSLERQRQFF. The CDR3 DNA sequence: TGTGCCAGCAGCTTGGAAAGACAGAGGCAGTTCTTC.

The rearrangement uses TRBV7-8 and TRBJ2-6; D not certain. The CDR3 totals 17 residues. Looked up from germline, CDR1 is SGHVS and CDR2 is FQNEAQ. V was shortened by 5 bases and J by 0 bases, with 14 bases between the two germline ends. In DNA form, the CDR3 reads TGTGCCAGCAGCGGGCGGACGGCTCTCTCTGGGGCCAACGTCCTGACTTTC. Protein: CASSGRTALSGANVLTF.

This clonotype was observed a handful of times. This chain uses TRBV7-2 with TRBJ2-7, with D unresolved. The germline gives CDR1 SGHTA, CDR2 FQGNSA. Trimming left V 3 bases short and J 2 bases short, with 11 bases between. The CDR3 totals 14 residues. This CDR3 reads CASSLEPGAYEQYF. The CDR3 DNA is TGTGCCAGCAGCTTGGAACCAGGAGCCTACGAGCAGTACTTC.

The rearrangement links TRBV4-2 to TRBJ2-2; D call uncertain. V was cut by 0 bases and J by 8 bases, with 13 bases left in between. The CDR3 loop spans 15 amino acids. CDR1 is LGHNA, CDR2 YNFKEQ, per germline. CDR3 DNA: TGTGCCAGCAGCCAAGACAGCTCGAGAGAAGGGGAGCTGTTTTTT. Amino acid sequence: CASSQDSSREGELFF.

The chain recombines TRBV2 with TRBJ2-1; D gene unclear. The V end lost 7 bases, the J end lost 4 bases, and 17 bases lay between the germline ends. This CDR3 spans 15 amino acids. Germline lookup yields CDR1 SNHLY and CDR2 FYNNEI. CDR3 in DNA: TGTGCCAGCACCCCGTTTAAAGGAACGTACAATGAGCAGTTCTTC. It specifies CASTPFKGTYNEQFF.

This chain joins TRBV6-2 or TRBV6-3 and TRBJ2-1, with D perhaps matching TRBD1 or TRBD2 (5 bases each). The germline gives CDR1 MNHEY, CDR2 SVGEGT. V was shortened by 6 bases and J by 13 bases, with 19 bases between the two germline ends. CDR3 length equals 13 residues. The CDR3 DNA is TGTGCCAGCAGCCCCCCGGGACCGCGGCCTCAGTTCTTC. Translation gives CASSPPGPRPQFF.

V usage is TRBV4-3 and J usage is TRBJ2-1, with TRBD2 matching 14 bases. V trimming: 3 bases; J trimming: 9 bases; junction bases outside the gene matches: 4. CDR3 length: 15 amino acids. Germline CDR1 LGHNA, CDR2 YSLEER. The CDR3 loop reads CASSQLTSGGGEQFF. The DNA of the CDR3 is TGCGCCAGCAGCCAGTTGACTAGCGGGGGGGGTGAGCAGTTCTTC.

This rearrangement joins TRBV13 to TRBJ2-3; D might be TRBD1 (6 bases). This CDR3 is 14 amino acids long. CDR1 is PRHDT and CDR2 is FYEKMQ in the germline V gene (reference sequence). The V and J ends lost 3 bases and 1 base respectively, with 8 bases between them. The CDR3 region is CASSFRQGTDTQYF. The DNA of the CDR3 is TGTGCCAGCAGCTTCCGACAGGGCACAGATACGCAGTATTTT. Using reference TRBV13 and TRBJ2-3 for the parts outside the CDR3, the full variable domain is AAGVIQSPRHLIKEKRETATLKCYPIPRHDTVYWYQQGPGQDPQFLISFYEKMQSDKGSIPDRFSAQQFSDYHSELNMSSLELGDSALYFCASSFRQGTDTQYFGPGTRLTVL.

This chain joins TRBV20-1 and TRBJ1-1; D is perhaps TRBD1 (5 bases). CDR1 is DFQATT and CDR2 is SNEGSKA in the germline V gene (reference sequence). The CDR3 totals 13 residues. Deletions cut 3 bases from V and 4 bases from J, with 12 bases between. In DNA, the CDR3 is TGCAGTGCTAGGGGCTGGAGGGGCACTGAAGCTTTCTTT. It yields the protein CSARGWRGTEAFF.

This clonotype came up many times. This chain connects TRBV21-1 to TRBJ2-2. TRBV21-1 has pseudogene status. There are 15 residues in the CDR3. DNA for the CDR3: TGTGCCAGCAGCAAAGGAAAGCAAACCACCGGGGAGCTGTTTTTT. It is translated as CASSKGKQTTGELFF.

The chain employs TRBV6-1 and TRBJ1-2, with 10 positions matching TRBD1. Germline V lookup: CDR1 MNHNS, CDR2 SASEGT. The V gene end was trimmed by 6 bases and the J gene end by 2 bases; junction bases not matched to a gene: 3. The CDR3 covers 14 residues. The CDR3: CASRSDRGNYGYTF. As DNA, the CDR3 is TGTGCCAGCAGGTCGGACAGGGGGAACTATGGCTACACCTTC.

The chain joins TRBV7-9 to TRBJ1-1; D is unclear. V dropped 0 bases and J dropped 6 bases, with 11 bases sitting between them. CDR3 length: 14 residues. Germline CDR1 is SEHNR and CDR2 is FQNEAQ (reference sequence). CDR3 amino acids: CASSLARGDAEAFF. The CDR3 bases are TGTGCCAGCAGCTTAGCGCGGGGAGACGCTGAAGCTTTCTTT.

The chain combines TRBV12-5 with TRBJ2-7, with unresolved D. CDR1 is LGHNT and CDR2 is FRNRAP in the germline V gene. The V end lost 0 bases, the J end lost 7 bases, and 7 bases lay between the germline ends. The CDR3 totals 12 residues. The CDR3 reads CASGLVYREQYF. The CDR3 DNA follows: TGTGCTAGTGGTTTGGTTTACCGAGAGCAGTACTTC.

This clonotype was observed a few times. V usage is TRBV5-1 and J usage is TRBJ2-3; 11 bases map to TRBD1. The CDR3 has 14 residues. Per germline, CDR1 SGHRS and CDR2 YFSETQ. Trimming at V came to 6 bases and at J to 6 bases, leaving 6 bases not matched to a gene. CDR3 sequence (DNA): TGCGCCAGCAACTGGGACAGGGGGGCCGATACGCAGTATTTT. It translates to CASNWDRGADTQYF.

This clonotype has a handful of counts. The chain links TRBV12-3 or TRBV12-4 to TRBJ1-2; D call uncertain. The length of the CDR3 is 13 residues. V lost 6 bases and J 4 bases, leaving 12 bases between the germline ends. The CDR3 DNA reads TGTGCCAGCAGCCCCTTGCTATTCTATGGCTACACCTTC. Its protein is CASSPLLFYGYTF.